This T cell receptor (beta chain) originates from a study of identical twins. Overall study results and limits: Out-of-frame alpha sequences shared by twins were enriched for low generation probability.

Each cDNA held unique molecular identifiers, and template switching gave it a universal primer site. TCRdb re-called the 5' RACE reads through MiXCR, storing one row per CDR3 protein. Of 400,000 to 650,000 distinct CDR3 sequences listed, 20% to 25% are singletons. This clonotype has a handful of counts. Its target is not known. V was cut by 2 bases and J by 2 bases, with 6 bases left in between. The length of the CDR3 is 13 residues. Germline values: CDR1 MNHEY, CDR2 SVGAGI. These data were also filed under a second study, of T cells expressing NK-cell markers. That paper notes: Repertoire data for TCR beta were derived from sorted T cells (CD3+CD56+NKG2C+, CD3+CD56+NKG2C- and CD3+CD56-NKG2C+). In the group of eight sequenced donors, seven were HCMV-seropositive and one was seronegative.

The V gene is TRBV6-5, the J gene TRBJ1-2; D uncertain. Material for sequencing was CD4+ T cells sorted from blood. The origin of this receptor is a woman younger than 30 in good health. The CDR3 is CASSYGPNYGYTF. CDR3 bases: TGTGCCAGCAGTTACGGCCCGAACTATGGCTACACCTTC.